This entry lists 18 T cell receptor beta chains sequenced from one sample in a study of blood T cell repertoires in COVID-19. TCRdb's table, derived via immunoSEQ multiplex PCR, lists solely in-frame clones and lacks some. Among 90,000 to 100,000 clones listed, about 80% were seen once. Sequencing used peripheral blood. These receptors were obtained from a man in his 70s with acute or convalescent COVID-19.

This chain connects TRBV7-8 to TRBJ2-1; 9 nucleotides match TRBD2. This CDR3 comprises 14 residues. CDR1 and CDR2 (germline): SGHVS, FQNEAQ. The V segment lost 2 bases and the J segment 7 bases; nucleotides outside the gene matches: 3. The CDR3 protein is CASSLRLAVNEQFF. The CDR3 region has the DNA TGTGCCAGCAGCTTAAGACTAGCGGTAAATGAGCAGTTCTTC.

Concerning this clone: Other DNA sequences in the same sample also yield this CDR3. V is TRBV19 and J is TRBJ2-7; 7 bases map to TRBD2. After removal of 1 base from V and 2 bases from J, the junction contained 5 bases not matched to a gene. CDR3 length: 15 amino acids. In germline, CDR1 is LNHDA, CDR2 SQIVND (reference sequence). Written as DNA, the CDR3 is TGTGCCAGTAGTATAGGACTAGCTGGTACCTACGAGCAGTACTTC. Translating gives CASSIGLAGTYEQYF.

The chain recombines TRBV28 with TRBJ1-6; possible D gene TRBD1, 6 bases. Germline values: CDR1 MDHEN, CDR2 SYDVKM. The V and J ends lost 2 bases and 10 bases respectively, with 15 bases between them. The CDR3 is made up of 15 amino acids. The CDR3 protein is CASSLSRQAPSPLHF. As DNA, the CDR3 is TGTGCCAGCAGTTTAAGTAGACAGGCACCCTCACCCCTCCACTTT.

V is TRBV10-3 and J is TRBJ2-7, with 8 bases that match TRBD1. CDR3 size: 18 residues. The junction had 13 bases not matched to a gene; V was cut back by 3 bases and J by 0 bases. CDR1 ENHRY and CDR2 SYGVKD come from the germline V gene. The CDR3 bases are TGTGCCATCAGTGACCCGACAGGGGACAAACGAAGCTCCTACGAGCAGTACTTC. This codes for CAISDPTGDKRSSYEQYF.

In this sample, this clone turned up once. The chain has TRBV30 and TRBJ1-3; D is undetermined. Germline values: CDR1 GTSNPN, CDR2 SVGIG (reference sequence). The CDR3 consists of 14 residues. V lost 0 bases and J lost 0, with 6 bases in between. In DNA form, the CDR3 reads TGTGCCTGGAGTGTGGGGAGCTCTGGAAACACCATATATTTT. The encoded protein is CAWSVGSSGNTIYF. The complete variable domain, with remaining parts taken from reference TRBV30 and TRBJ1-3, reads SQTIHQWPATLVQPVGSPLSLECTVEGTSNPNLYWYRQAAGRGLQLLFYSVGIGQISSEVPQNLSASRPQDRQFILSSKKLLLSDSGFYLCAWSVGSSGNTIYFGEGSWLTVV.

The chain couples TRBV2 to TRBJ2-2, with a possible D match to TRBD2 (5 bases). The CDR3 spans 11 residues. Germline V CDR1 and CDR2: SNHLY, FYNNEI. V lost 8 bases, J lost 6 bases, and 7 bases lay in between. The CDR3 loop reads CASVGAGELFF. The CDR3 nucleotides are TGTGCCAGCGTGGGAGCCGGGGAGCTGTTTTTT.

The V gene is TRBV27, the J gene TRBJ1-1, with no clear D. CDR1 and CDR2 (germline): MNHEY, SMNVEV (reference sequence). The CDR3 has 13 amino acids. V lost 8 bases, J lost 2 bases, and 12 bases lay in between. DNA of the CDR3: TGTGCCAGCGTCGGATACAGCAACACTGAAGCTTTCTTT. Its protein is CASVGYSNTEAFF.

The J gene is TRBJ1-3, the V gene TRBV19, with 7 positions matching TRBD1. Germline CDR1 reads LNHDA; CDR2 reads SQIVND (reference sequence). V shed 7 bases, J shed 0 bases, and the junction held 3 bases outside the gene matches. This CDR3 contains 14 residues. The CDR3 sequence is CASKGTASGNTIYF. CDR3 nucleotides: TGTGCCAGTAAGGGGACAGCCTCTGGAAACACCATATATTTT.

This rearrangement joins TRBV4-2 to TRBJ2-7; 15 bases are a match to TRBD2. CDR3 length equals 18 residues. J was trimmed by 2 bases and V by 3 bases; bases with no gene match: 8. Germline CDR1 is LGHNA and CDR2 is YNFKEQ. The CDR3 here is CASSQEGLAGGSAYEQYF. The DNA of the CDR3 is TGTGCCAGCAGCCAGGAAGGACTAGCGGGGGGGTCGGCCTACGAGCAGTACTTC.

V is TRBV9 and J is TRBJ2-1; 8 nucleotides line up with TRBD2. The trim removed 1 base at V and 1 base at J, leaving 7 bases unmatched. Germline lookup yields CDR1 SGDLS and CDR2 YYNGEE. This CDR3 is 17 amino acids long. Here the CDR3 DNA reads TGTGCCAGCAGCGTACTATTAGCGGGGCGTTCCTACAATGAGCAGTTCTTC. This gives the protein CASSVLLAGRSYNEQFF.

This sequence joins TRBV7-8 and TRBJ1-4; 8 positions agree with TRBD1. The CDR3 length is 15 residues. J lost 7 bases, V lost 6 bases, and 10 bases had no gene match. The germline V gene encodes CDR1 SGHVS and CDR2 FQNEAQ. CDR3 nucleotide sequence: TGTGCCAGCAGTTATCTCAGGGGGCTTGGTGAAAAACTGTTTTTT. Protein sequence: CASSYLRGLGEKLFF.

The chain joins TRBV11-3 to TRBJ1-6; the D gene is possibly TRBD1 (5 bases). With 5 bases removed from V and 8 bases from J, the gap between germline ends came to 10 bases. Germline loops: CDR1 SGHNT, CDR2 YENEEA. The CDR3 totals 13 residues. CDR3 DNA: TGTGCCAGCAGCCTGACAGAGGATTCACCCCTCCACTTT. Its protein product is CASSLTEDSPLHF.

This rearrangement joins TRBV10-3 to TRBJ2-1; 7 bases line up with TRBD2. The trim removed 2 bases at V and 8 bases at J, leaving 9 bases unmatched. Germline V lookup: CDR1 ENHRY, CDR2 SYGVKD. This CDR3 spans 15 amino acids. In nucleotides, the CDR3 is TGTGCCATCAGTGAGAAGGCGGGAGTAACCGATGAGCAGTTCTTC. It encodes CAISEKAGVTDEQFF.

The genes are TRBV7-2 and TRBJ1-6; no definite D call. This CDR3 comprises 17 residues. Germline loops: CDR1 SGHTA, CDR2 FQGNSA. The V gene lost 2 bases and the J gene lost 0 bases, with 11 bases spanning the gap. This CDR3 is CASSLTIPSSYNSPLHF. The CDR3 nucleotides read TGTGCCAGCAGCTTAACCATACCGAGCTCCTATAATTCACCCCTCCACTTT.

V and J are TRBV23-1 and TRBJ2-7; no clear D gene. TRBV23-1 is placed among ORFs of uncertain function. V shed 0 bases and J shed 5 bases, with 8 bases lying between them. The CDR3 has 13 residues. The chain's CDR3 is CASSQSRHHEQYF. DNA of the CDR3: TGCGCCAGCAGTCAATCGCGACATCACGAGCAGTACTTC.

The CDR3 region has the DNA TGCAGTGCTAGTCCTTCCCTAAGCTCCTACAATGAGCAGTTCTTC. Its protein product is CSASPSLSSYNEQFF. The chain is built from TRBV20-1 and TRBJ2-1; D not certain. V was shortened by 3 bases and J by 0 bases, with 12 bases between the two germline ends. CDR3 length: 15 amino acids. Looked up from germline, CDR1 is DFQATT and CDR2 is SNEGSKA (reference sequence).

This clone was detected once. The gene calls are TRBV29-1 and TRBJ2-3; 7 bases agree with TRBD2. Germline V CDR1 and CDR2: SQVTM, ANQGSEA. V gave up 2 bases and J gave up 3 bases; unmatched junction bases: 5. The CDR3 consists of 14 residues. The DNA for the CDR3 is TGCAGCGTTGAAAACGCGGGAGAAACAGATACGCAGTATTTT. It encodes CSVENAGETDTQYF.

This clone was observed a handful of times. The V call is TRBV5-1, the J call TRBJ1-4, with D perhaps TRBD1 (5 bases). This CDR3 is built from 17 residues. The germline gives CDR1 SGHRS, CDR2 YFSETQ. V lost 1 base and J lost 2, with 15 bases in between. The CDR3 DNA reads TGCGCCAGCAGCTTGACAGGCCCCCTGGGCACTAATGAAAAACTGTTTTTT. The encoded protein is CASSLTGPLGTNEKLFF.